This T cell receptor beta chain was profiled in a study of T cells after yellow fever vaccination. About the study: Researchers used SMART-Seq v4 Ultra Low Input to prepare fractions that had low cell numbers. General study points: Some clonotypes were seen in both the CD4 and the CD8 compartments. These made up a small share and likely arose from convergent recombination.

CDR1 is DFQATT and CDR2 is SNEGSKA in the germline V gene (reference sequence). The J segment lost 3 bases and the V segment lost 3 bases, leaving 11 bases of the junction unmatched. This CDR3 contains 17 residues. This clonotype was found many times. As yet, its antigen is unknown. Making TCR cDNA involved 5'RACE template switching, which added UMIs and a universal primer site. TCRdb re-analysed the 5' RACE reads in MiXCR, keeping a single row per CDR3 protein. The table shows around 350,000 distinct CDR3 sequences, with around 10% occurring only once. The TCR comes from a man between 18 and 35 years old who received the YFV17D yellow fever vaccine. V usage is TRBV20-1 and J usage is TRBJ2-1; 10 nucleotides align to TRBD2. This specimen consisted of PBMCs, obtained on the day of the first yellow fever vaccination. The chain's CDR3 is CSASVGIAGGYYNEQFF. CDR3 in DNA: TGCAGTGCTAGTGTTGGGATAGCGGGGGGATACTACAATGAGCAGTTCTTC.